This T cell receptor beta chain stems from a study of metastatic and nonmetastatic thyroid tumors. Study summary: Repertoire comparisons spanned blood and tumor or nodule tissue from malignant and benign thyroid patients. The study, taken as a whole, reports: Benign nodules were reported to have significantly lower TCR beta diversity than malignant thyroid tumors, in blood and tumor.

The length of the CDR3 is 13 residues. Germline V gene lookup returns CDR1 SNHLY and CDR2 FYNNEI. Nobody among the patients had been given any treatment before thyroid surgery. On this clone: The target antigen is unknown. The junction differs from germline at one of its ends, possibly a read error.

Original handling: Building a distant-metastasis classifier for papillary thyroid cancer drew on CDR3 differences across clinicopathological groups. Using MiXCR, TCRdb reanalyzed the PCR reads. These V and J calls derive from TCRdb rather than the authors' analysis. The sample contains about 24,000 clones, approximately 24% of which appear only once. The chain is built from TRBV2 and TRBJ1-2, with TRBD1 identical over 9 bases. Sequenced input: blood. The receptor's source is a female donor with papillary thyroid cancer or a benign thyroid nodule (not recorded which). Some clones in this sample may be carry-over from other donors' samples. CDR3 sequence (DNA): TGTGCCAGCAGTCCGGGACAGGGTTATGGATTCAACTTC. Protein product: CASSPGQGYGFNF.